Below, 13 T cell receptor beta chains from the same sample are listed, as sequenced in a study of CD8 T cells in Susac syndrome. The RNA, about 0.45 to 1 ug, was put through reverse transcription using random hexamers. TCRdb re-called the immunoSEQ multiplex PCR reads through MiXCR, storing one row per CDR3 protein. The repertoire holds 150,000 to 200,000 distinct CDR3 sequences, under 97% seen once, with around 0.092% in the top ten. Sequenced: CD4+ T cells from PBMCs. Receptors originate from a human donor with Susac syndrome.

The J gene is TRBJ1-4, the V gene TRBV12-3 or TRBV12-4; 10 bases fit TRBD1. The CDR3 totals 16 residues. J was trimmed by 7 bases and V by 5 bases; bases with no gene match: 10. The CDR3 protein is CASSPPGQGSGEKLFF. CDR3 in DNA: TGTGCCAGCAGTCCTCCGGGACAGGGGTCAGGTGAAAAACTGTTTTTT.

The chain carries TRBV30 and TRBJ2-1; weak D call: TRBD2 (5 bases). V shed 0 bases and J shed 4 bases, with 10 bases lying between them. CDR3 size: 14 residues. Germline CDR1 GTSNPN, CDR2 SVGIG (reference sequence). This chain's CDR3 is CAWSVGLEYNEQFF. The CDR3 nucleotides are TGTGCCTGGAGTGTAGGACTCGAATACAATGAGCAGTTCTTC.

CDR3 sequence reads: CASSVGSGGVTEAFF. As DNA, the CDR3 is TGTGCCAGCAGCGTAGGCTCGGGGGGCGTCACTGAAGCTTTCTTT. The chain has TRBV9 and TRBJ1-1; a weak D match, TRBD1 (6 bases). CDR1 and CDR2 (germline): SGDLS, YYNGEE. The V and J ends lost 0 bases and 4 bases respectively, with 13 bases between them. The CDR3 has 15 residues.

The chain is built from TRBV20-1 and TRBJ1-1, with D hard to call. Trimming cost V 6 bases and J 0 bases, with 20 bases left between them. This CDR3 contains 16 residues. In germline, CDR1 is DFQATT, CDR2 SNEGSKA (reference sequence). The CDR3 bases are TGCAGTGCCCTAGGAATCGGCAGAAAGATGAACACTGAAGCTTTCTTT. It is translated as CSALGIGRKMNTEAFF.

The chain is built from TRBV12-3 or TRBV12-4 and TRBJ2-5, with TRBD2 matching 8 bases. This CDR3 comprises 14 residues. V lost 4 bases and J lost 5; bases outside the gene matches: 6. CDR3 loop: CASSYGGAGETQYF. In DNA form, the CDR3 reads TGTGCCAGCAGTTACGGGGGGGCCGGTGAGACCCAGTACTTC.

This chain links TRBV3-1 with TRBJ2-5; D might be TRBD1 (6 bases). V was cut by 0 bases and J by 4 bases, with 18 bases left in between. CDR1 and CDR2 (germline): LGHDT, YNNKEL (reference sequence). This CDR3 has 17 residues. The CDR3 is CASSQDVGPGASETQYF. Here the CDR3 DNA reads TGTGCCAGCAGCCAAGATGTAGGTCCAGGGGCCTCAGAGACCCAGTACTTC.

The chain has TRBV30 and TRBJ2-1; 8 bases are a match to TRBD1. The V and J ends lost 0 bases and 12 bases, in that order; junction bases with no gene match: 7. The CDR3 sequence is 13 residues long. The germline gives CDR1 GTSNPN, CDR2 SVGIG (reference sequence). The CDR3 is CAWSVLGTGGQFF. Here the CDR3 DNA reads TGTGCCTGGAGTGTACTAGGAACAGGGGGGCAGTTCTTC.

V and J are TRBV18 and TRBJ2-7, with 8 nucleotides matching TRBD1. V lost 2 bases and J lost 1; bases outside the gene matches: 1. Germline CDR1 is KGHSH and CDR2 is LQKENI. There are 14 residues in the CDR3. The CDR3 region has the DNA TGTGCCAGCTCACCAACAGGGGGGTCCTACGAGCAGTACTTC. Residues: CASSPTGGSYEQYF.

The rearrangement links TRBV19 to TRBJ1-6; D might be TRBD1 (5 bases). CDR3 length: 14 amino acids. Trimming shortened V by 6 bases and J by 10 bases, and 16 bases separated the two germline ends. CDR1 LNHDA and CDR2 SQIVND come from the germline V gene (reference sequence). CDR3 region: CASRKDWGSSPLHF. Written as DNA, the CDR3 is TGTGCCAGTAGGAAGGACTGGGGCTCGTCACCCCTCCACTTT.

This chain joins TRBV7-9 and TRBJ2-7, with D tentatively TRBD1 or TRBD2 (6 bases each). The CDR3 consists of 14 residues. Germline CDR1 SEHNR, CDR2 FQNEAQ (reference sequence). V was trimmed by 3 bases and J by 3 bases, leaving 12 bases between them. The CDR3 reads CASSLAGQVYEQYF. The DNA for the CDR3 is TGTGCCAGCAGCTTGGCGGGACAAGTCTACGAGCAGTACTTC.

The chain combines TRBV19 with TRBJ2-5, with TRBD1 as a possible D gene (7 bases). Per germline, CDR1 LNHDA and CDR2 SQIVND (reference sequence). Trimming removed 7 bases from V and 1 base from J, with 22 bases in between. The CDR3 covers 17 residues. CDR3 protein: CASNRGRAGGIQETQYF. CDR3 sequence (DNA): TGTGCCAGTAATCGGGGTCGAGCAGGGGGGATCCAAGAGACCCAGTACTTC.

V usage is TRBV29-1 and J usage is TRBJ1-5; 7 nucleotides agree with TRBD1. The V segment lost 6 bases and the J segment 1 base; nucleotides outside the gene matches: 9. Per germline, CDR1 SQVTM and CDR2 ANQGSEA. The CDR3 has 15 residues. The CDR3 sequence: CSVERRGLSNQPQHF. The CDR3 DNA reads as TGCAGCGTGGAGCGGAGGGGGCTAAGCAATCAGCCCCAGCATTTT.

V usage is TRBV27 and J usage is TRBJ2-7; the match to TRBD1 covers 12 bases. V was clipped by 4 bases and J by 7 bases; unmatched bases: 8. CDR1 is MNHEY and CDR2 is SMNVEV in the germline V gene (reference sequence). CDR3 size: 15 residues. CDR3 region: CASSSPGQGAWEQYF. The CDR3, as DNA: TGTGCCAGCAGTTCCCCGGGACAGGGGGCGTGGGAGCAGTACTTC.